This T cell receptor beta chain originates from a study of CD8 T cells in Susac syndrome. Germline lookup yields CDR1 GTSNPN and CDR2 SVGIG (reference sequence). V shed 1 base and J 6 bases; nucleotides not matched to a gene: 1. The CDR3 extends over 14 amino acids. The RNA, about 0.45 to 1 ug, was put through reverse transcription using random hexamers. Coverage of TCR beta CDR3 amplification by immunoSEQ multiplex PCR extended to 54 Vbeta and 13 Jbeta. TCRdb ran MiXCR on the immunoSEQ multiplex PCR reads and lists one entry per CDR3 protein. Here the sample spans 160,000 or so distinct CDR3 sequences, nearly 97% being singletons.

J is TRBJ2-1 and V is TRBV30; 12 positions agree with TRBD2. The sequence was collected from a human donor with multiple sclerosis. Sequencing was performed on CD8+ T cells from PBMCs. Here the CDR3 DNA reads TGTGCCTGGAGTGGGACTAGCGGGGTCAATGAGCAGTTCTTC. Translated, it gives CAWSGTSGVNEQFF.